The T cell receptor beta chain under discussion was sequenced for a study of identical twins (dated by TCRdb to between 2015 and 2016). With respect to the entire study: To test whether fetal clonotypes persist, this study deep-sequenced TCR alpha and beta repertoires from monozygotic twins, from unrelated adults of various ages, and from cord blood. To rule out contamination, replicate twin experiments were performed at different times with different library preparation protocols.

Spanning cysteine to phenylalanine, the CDR3 consists of 13 amino acids. Just CDR3 DNA is preserved here, 39 bases in frame from base 1. CDR1 DFQATT and CDR2 SNEGSKA were looked up in the germline V gene (reference sequence). V is shortened by 5 bases, J by 5 bases, and the region joining them spans 13 bases. The paper as a whole reports these results and caveats: Recombination models systematically underestimated out-of-frame TCR alpha sharing in monozygotic twins but agreed with sharing between unrelated individuals. Fewer insertions were carried by abundant cord blood beta clonotypes; a weaker similar trend was observed in young adult naive repertoires, while no such trend was observed in memory repertoires. Excess twin sharing in beta out-of-frame sequences was weaker because fewer shared sequences lowered the signal-to-noise ratio. Compared with coincidental sharing between unrelated individuals, out-of-frame TCR alpha sequences shared between twins had an excess of sequences with low generation probability. Because the same donors could not be followed over many years, the conclusions relied on cross-sectional statistical analysis. Invariant T cells such as MAIT and iNKT could partly confound zero-insertion analyses, though diverse VJ usage argued against this for most clonotypes.

This clonotype was found a few times. The antigen it recognizes is unknown. The input lacks base qualities; no much larger clone sits a single base away. Only healthy Caucasian donors were included. Miltenyi CD45RO+ enrichment and human naive T-cell isolation kits were used to isolate memory (CD45RO+) and naive T cells from PBMC. Library construction relied on 5' RACE. Instrument used: Illumina HiSeq 2000. Template switching added a universal primer binding site, and the final cDNA carried a unique molecular identifier that allowed TCR cDNA molecules to be counted accurately. First-strand cDNA for TCR alpha and beta chains was synthesized from specific primers in the conserved constant-segment region. Each cDNA library was double barcoded, with a SMART-Mk sample barcode plus Illumina barcodes, to control for contamination. TruSeq adapter sequences and Illumina sample barcodes were added in two successive PCR steps. The TCR alpha and beta cDNA libraries were sequenced on the Illumina HiSeq platform using custom primers. Per the source publication's procedure: MiGEC processed the raw reads to extract unique molecular identifiers, while MiXCR was used to determine the CDR3 positions. For each individual, recombination models were inferred using an EM algorithm with the repgenHMM and IGoR tools. The analysis of shared clonotypes was done with the tcR package in R, with sharing normalized by the product of cloneset sizes. Out-of-frame nonproductive sequences were analyzed to study raw recombination free of thymic and clonal selection effects. TCRdb trimmed the raw reads at Q25, called clones with MiXCR and kept productive beta chains. Here each entry gathers all rows of one CDR3 protein and keeps the most common genes and DNA. TCRdb's processing, not the study's, gives the V and J calls here. The sample records roughly 250,000 distinct CDR3 sequences, about 14% of which are singletons. Of the sample, under 9.5% is held by the ten largest clones.

This receptor was identified in a woman between 18 and 30 years old in good health. Recombination joined TRBV20-1 with TRBJ1-5, with a weak D call of TRBD1 (5 bases match). The sample was memory (CD45RO+) T cells sorted from blood. Interpreted using the paper, the cell subset or site label stands for: CD45RO+ enriched T cells. The DNA sequence is given as TGCAGTGCTTCGACGGACATCTATCAGCCCCAGCATTTT. It specifies CSASTDIYQPQHF.